Included here is one T cell receptor beta chain sequence, with context. The target antigen is unknown. The junction departs from germline at one end; a sequencing error may be responsible. This sample stems from a study of breast tumors, draining lymph nodes, adjacent tissues. Broader study findings: Tumor repertoires ranked between lymph nodes and nontumor tissue in diversity, with V and J gene preferences.

The lymph nodes were axillary draining lymph nodes from breast cancer patients. One entry per CDR3 protein results from TCRdb running MiXCR on the multiplex PCR reads. The sample contains 270,000 or so distinct CDR3 sequences, around 30% of which appear only once. This sequence was found in a female donor with breast cancer. Some clones in this sample may be carry-over from other donors' samples. What was sequenced was axillary lymph node tissue.

CDR3 in DNA: TGTGCCGGCAGCCACAACCCGGGGCTACAAGAGACCCAGTACTTC. This translates into CAGSHNPGLQETQYF. The gene calls are TRBV7-2 and TRBJ2-5; D might be TRBD1 or TRBD2, each matching 5 bases. Germline assignment: CDR1 SGHTA and CDR2 FQGNSA. CDR3 length: 15 amino acids.